Each of the 18 T cell receptor beta chains below was sequenced from the same sample in a study of blood T cell repertoires in COVID-19. TCRdb's table, derived via immunoSEQ multiplex PCR, lists solely in-frame clones and lacks some. The sample lists approximately 160,000 clones, about 81% occurring once. Sequencing was performed on peripheral blood. Receptor source: a human donor in a cohort sampled during active COVID-19.

There are a few counts of this clone. The chain recombines TRBV24-1 with TRBJ1-2; D remains ambiguous. Deletions cut 4 bases from V and 7 bases from J, with 9 bases between. CDR1 KGHDR and CDR2 SFDVKD come from the germline V gene. The CDR3 has 12 amino acids. CDR3 loop: CATSDQFGGYTF. The CDR3 coding sequence is TGTGCCACCAGTGACCAATTCGGTGGCTACACCTTC.

This chain uses TRBV18 with TRBJ1-1; 7 bases fit TRBD1. Germline V lookup: CDR1 KGHSH, CDR2 LQKENI. CDR3 length equals 15 residues. V was pared by 2 bases and J by 9 bases, with 12 bases of the junction left unmatched. In DNA, the CDR3 is TGTGCCAGCTCACCAGAACAGGGGAGACCTTTGAAAGCTTTCTTT. Its protein is CASSPEQGRPLKAFF.

This chain joins TRBV7-9 and TRBJ2-3, with D unresolved. The CDR3 is 15 amino acids. CDR1 and CDR2 from the germline V gene are SEHNR and FQNEAQ (reference sequence). Deletions cut 0 bases from V and 4 bases from J, with 11 bases between. This chain's CDR3 is CASSLAAGQADTQYF. CDR3 sequence (DNA): TGTGCCAGCAGCTTAGCGGCAGGCCAGGCAGATACGCAGTATTTT.

The chain combines TRBV29-1 with TRBJ1-1, with D tentatively TRBD1 (5 bases). Germline lookup yields CDR1 SQVTM and CDR2 ANQGSEA. The CDR3 length is 12 residues. Trimming removed 3 bases at V and 4 bases at J, with 9 bases between. CDR3 residues: CSVDRVGTEAFF. CDR3 DNA sequence: TGCAGCGTTGACAGGGTGGGCACTGAAGCTTTCTTT.

The chain is built from TRBV19 and TRBJ1-4, with 8 bases lining up with TRBD1. The length of the CDR3 is 15 residues. The germline gives CDR1 LNHDA, CDR2 SQIVND (reference sequence). V shed 5 bases and J 7 bases; nucleotides not matched to a gene: 9. The DNA for the CDR3 is TGTGCCAGTAGTCCCGGGGGCAGGGGGCCTGAAAAACTGTTTTTT. Residues: CASSPGGRGPEKLFF. Combining the CDR3 with reference TRBV19 and TRBJ1-4 gives the whole variable domain DGGITQSPKYLFRKEGQNVTLSCEQNLNHDAMYWYRQDPGQGLRLIYYSQIVNDFQKGDIAEGYSVSREKKESFPLTVTSAQKNPTAFYLCASSPGGRGPEKLFFGSGTQLSVL.

V and J are TRBV14 and TRBJ2-2, with D hard to call. The V and J ends lost 0 bases and 1 base respectively, with 6 bases between them. In germline, CDR1 is SGHDN, CDR2 FVKESK. The CDR3 totals 15 residues. CDR3 in amino acids: CASSQDPQNTGELFF. Here the CDR3 DNA reads TGTGCCAGCAGCCAAGATCCCCAGAACACCGGGGAGCTGTTTTTT. Based on the CDR3 plus reference TRBV14 and TRBJ2-2, the full variable domain is EAGVTQFPSHSVIEKGQTVTLRCDPISGHDNLYWYRRVMGKEIKFLLHFVKESKQDESGMPNNRFLAERTGGTYSTLKVQPAELEDSGVYFCASSQDPQNTGELFFGEGSRLTVL.

The rearrangement uses TRBV2 and TRBJ2-5; 9 bases match TRBD1. The CDR3 has 14 residues. Germline lookup yields CDR1 SNHLY and CDR2 FYNNEI. Losses at the gene ends were 4 bases for V and 5 bases for J; bases not matched to a gene: 5. The CDR3 nucleotides read TGTGCCAGCAGTGTACAGGGGGCATGGGAGACCCAGTACTTC. It is translated as CASSVQGAWETQYF. The entire variable domain, with the rest obtained from reference TRBV2 and TRBJ2-5, is as follows: EPEVTQTPSHQVTQMGQEVILRCVPISNHLYFYWYRQILGQKVEFLVSFYNNEISEKSEIFDDQFSVERPDGSNFTLKIRSTKLEDSAMYFCASSVQGAWETQYFGPGTRLLVL.

The chain is built from TRBV4-1 and TRBJ2-1; 12 nucleotides agree with TRBD1. V lost 0 bases to trimming and J lost 6 bases; unmatched junction nucleotides: 6. CDR3 length: 17 residues. Germline V gives CDR1 MGHRA, CDR2 YSYEKL. The DNA for the CDR3 is TGCGCCAGCAGCCAAGATTGGGGACAGGGGGCGGGCAATGAGCAGTTCTTC. It encodes CASSQDWGQGAGNEQFF.

The chain carries TRBV12-5 and TRBJ1-5; 9 positions agree with TRBD1. Germline V lookup: CDR1 LGHNT, CDR2 FRNRAP. There are 15 residues in the CDR3. The trim removed 5 bases at V and 3 bases at J, leaving 5 bases unmatched. The CDR3 sequence: CASGRTGENNQPQHF. The CDR3 DNA reads TGTGCTAGTGGTCGGACAGGGGAAAACAATCAGCCCCAGCATTTT.

On this clone: The same CDR3 arises from other DNA sequences in this sample as well. V gene TRBV27 combines with J gene TRBJ2-1; unclear D gene. CDR1 and CDR2 from the germline V gene are MNHEY and SMNVEV (reference sequence). CDR3 size: 15 residues. Between the trimmed V and J ends, which lost 6 bases and 0 bases, there was a span of 12 bases. This chain's CDR3 is CASRRTTFSYNEQFF. As DNA, the CDR3 is TGTGCCAGCAGACGAACTACATTCTCCTACAATGAGCAGTTCTTC.

The V call is TRBV15, the J call TRBJ2-7; possibly TRBD1 for D (5 bases). Germline V gene data show CDR1 as LNHNV and CDR2 as YYDKDF (reference sequence). The CDR3 is 13 amino acids. The germline V and J ends were trimmed by 2 bases and 2 bases, with 7 bases remaining between them. In DNA form, the CDR3 reads TGTGCCACCAGCAGAAGACAGACCTACGAGCAGTACTTC. Translated: CATSRRQTYEQYF.

The gene calls are TRBV12-3 or TRBV12-4 and TRBJ2-3; no definite D call. The V end lost 4 bases, the J end lost 5 bases, and 4 bases lay between the germline ends. The CDR3 runs to 11 residues. The CDR3 region has the DNA TGTGCCAGCAGTTCGGGAGATACGCAGTATTTT. Its protein product is CASSSGDTQYF.

The V gene is TRBV6-5, the J gene TRBJ1-1; D is possibly TRBD1 (5 bases). The CDR3 consists of 16 residues. Looked up from germline, CDR1 is MNHEY and CDR2 is SVGAGI. V lost 2 bases and J 2 bases, leaving 15 bases between the germline ends. As DNA, the CDR3 is TGTGCCAGCAGTTACGCCCGGGGGACGCATAACACTGAAGCTTTCTTT. Its protein is CASSYARGTHNTEAFF.

This chain links TRBV6-4 with TRBJ1-6, with unresolved D. The V and J ends lost 3 bases and 6 bases respectively, with 6 bases between them. The length of the CDR3 is 13 residues. CDR1 is MRHNA and CDR2 is SNTAGT in the germline V gene. The chain's CDR3 is CASSEVANSPLHF. The CDR3 bases are TGTGCCAGCAGTGAAGTAGCTAATTCACCCCTCCACTTT.

This chain uses TRBV12-3 or TRBV12-4 with TRBJ1-5; D call uncertain. Trimming took 7 bases from V and 6 from J, leaving 10 bases between them. This CDR3 comprises 12 residues. CDR3 in DNA: TGTGCCAGCATGCAGGCCCCTCAGCCCCAGCATTTT. Protein: CASMQAPQPQHF.

V and J are TRBV27 and TRBJ1-5; the match to TRBD1 covers 8 bases. From germline, CDR1 is MNHEY and CDR2 SMNVEV (reference sequence). This CDR3 has 16 amino acids. With V trimmed by 6 bases and J by 6 bases, 13 bases remained unmatched. DNA for the CDR3: TGTGCCAGCAGCCCTCCTCATGGACAGGGAGCTCAGCCCCAGCATTTT. Translated, it gives CASSPPHGQGAQPQHF.

V is TRBV9 and J is TRBJ2-1; D possibly corresponds to TRBD2 (6 bases). Looked up from germline, CDR1 is SGDLS and CDR2 is YYNGEE. The CDR3 loop spans 14 amino acids. Trimming shortened V by 3 bases and J by 7 bases, and 14 bases separated the two germline ends. The CDR3 region has the DNA TGTGCCAGCAGCGGGGCCAGGGCGGGGAATGAGCAGTTCTTC. Protein sequence: CASSGARAGNEQFF. Using reference TRBV9 and TRBJ2-1 for the parts outside the CDR3, the full variable domain is DSGVTQTPKHLITATGQRVTLRCSPRSGDLSVYWYQQSLDQGLQFLIQYYNGEERAKGNILERFSAQQFPDLHSELNLSSLELGDSALYFCASSGARAGNEQFFGPGTRLTVL.

The chain is built from TRBV12-3 or TRBV12-4 and TRBJ1-1; tentatively, D is TRBD1 (5 bases). The CDR3 extends over 12 amino acids. V was trimmed by 3 bases and J by 5 bases, leaving 7 bases between them. The CDR3 loop is CASSFPGTEAFF. The CDR3 bases are TGTGCCAGCAGTTTTCCAGGGACTGAAGCTTTCTTT.